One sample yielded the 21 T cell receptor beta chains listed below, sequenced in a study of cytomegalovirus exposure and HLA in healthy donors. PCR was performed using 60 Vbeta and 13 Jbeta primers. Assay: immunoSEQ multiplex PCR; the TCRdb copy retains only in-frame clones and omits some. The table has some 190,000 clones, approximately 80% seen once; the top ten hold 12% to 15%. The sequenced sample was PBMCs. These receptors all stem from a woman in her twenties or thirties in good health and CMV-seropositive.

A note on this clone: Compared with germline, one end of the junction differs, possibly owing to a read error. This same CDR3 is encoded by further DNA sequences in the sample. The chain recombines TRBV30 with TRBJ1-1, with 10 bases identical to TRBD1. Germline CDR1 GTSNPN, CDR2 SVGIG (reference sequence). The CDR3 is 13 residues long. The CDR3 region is CAWNLGQGTEAFF. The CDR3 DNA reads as TGTGCCTGGAACCTGGGACAGGGGACTGAAGCTTTCTTC.

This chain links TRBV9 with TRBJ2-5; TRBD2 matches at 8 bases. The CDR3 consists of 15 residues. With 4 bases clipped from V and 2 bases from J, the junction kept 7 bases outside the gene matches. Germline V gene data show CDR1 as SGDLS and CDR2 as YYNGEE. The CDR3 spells CASSTSGGRQETQYF. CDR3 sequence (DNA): TGTGCCAGCAGCACCTCGGGGGGGAGGCAAGAGACCCAGTACTTC.

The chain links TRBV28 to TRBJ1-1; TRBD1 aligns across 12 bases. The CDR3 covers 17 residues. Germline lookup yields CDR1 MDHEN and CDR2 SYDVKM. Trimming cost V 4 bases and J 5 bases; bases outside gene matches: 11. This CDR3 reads CASSSGTGGAFRTEAFF. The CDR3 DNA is TGTGCCAGCAGTTCGGGGACAGGGGGCGCGTTTAGGACTGAAGCTTTCTTT. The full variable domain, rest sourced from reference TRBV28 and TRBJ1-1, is DVKVTQSSRYLVKRTGEKVFLECVQDMDHENMFWYRQDPGLGLRLIYFSYDVKMKEKGDIPEGYSVSREKKERFSLILESASTNQTSMYLCASSSGTGGAFRTEAFFGQGTRLTVV.

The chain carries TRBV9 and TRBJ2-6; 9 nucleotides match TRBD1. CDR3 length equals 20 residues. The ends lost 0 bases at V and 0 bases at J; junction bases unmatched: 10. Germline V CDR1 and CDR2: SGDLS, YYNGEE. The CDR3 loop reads CASSVDETGGPLSGANVLTF. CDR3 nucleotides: TGTGCCAGCAGCGTAGACGAGACAGGGGGTCCTCTCTCTGGGGCCAACGTCCTGACTTTC. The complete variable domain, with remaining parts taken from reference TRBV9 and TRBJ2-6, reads DSGVTQTPKHLITATGQRVTLRCSPRSGDLSVYWYQQSLDQGLQFLIQYYNGEERAKGNILERFSAQQFPDLHSELNLSSLELGDSALYFCASSVDETGGPLSGANVLTFGAGSRLTVL.

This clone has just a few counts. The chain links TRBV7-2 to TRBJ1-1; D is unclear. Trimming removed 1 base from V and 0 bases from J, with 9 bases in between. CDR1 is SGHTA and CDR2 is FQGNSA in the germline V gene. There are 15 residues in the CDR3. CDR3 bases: TGTGCCAGCAGCTTAGGTCGCCAGATGAACACTGAAGCTTTCTTT. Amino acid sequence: CASSLGRQMNTEAFF.

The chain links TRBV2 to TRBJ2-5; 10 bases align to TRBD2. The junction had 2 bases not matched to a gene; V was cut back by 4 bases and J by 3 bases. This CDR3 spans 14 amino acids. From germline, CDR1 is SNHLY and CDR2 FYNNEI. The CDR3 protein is CASSGLAGEETQYF. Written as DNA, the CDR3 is TGTGCCAGCAGTGGGCTAGCGGGGGAAGAGACCCAGTACTTC.

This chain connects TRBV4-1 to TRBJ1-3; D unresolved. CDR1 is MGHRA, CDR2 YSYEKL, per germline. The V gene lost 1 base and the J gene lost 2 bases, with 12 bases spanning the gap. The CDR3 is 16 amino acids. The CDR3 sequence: CASSQVYLVAGNTIYF. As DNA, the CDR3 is TGCGCCAGCAGCCAAGTGTACTTGGTAGCTGGAAACACCATATATTTT.

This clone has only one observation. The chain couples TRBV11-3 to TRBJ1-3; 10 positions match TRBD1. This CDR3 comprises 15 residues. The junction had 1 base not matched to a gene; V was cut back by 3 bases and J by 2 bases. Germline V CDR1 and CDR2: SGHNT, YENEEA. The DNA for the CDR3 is TGTGCCAGCAGCTTGACAGGGGGCGCTGGAAACACCATATATTTT. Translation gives CASSLTGGAGNTIYF.

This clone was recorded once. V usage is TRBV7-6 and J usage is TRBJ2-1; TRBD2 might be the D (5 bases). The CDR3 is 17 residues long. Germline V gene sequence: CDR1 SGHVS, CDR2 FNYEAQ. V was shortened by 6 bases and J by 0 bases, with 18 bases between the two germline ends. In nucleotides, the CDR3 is TGTGCCAGCAGTCCCTTCACCCGGGGAAGCTCCTACAATGAGCAGTTCTTC. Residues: CASSPFTRGSSYNEQFF.

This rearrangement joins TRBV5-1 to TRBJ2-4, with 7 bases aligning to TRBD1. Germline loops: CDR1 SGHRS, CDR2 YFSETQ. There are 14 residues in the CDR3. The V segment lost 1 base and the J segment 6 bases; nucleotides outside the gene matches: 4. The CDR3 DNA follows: TGCGCCAGCAGCTTGTTGGGACAGCCAAACATTCAGTACTTC. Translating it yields CASSLLGQPNIQYF.

CDR3 residues: CASRSGFKTQYF. CDR3 bases: TGTGCCAGCCGCTCAGGGTTCAAGACCCAGTACTTC. The chain couples TRBV27 to TRBJ2-5, with D possibly TRBD1 on 5 matching bases. Per the germline V gene, CDR1 is MNHEY and CDR2 is SMNVEV (reference sequence). Deletions cut 8 bases from V and 6 bases from J, with 13 bases between. The CDR3 consists of 12 residues.

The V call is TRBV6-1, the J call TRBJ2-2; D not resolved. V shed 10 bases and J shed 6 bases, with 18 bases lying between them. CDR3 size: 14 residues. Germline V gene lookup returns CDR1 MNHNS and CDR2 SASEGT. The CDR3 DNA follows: TGTGCCACTCTAGGAATAGTTTATGCCGGGGAGCTGTTTTTT. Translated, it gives CATLGIVYAGELFF.

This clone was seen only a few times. This CDR3 is CASSVNVGQEETQYF. In DNA form, the CDR3 reads TGTGCCAGCAGCGTAAATGTGGGACAGGAAGAGACCCAGTACTTC. The chain employs TRBV9 and TRBJ2-5, with 8 bases lining up with TRBD1. Per germline, CDR1 SGDLS and CDR2 YYNGEE. This CDR3 comprises 15 residues. Trimming cost V 1 base and J 3 bases; bases outside gene matches: 5.

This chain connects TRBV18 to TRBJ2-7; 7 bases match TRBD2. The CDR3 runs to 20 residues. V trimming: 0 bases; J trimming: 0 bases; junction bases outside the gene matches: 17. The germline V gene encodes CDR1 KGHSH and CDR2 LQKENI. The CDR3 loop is CASSPPGKLALNLSSYEQYF. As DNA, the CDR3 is TGTGCCAGCTCACCACCGGGCAAACTAGCGCTGAATCTCAGCTCCTACGAGCAGTACTTC.

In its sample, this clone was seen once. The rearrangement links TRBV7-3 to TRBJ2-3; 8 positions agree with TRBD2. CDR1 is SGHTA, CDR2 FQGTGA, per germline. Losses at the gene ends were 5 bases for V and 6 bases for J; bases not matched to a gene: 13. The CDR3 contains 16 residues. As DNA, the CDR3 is TGTGCCAGCAGCCTATTGCGCGGGACTAGTCTCGATACGCAGTATTTT. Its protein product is CASSLLRGTSLDTQYF. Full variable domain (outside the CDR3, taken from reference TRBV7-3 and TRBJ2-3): GAGVSQTPSNKVTEKGKYVELRCDPISGHTALYWYRQSLGQGPEFLIYFQGTGAADDSGLPNDRFFAVRPEGSVSTLKIQRTERGDSAVYLCASSLLRGTSLDTQYFGPGTRLTVL.

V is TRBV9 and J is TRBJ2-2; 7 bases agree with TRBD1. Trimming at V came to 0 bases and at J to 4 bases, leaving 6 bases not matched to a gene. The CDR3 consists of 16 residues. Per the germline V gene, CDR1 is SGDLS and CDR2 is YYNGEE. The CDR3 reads CASSVAGQPLTGELFF. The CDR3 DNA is TGTGCCAGCAGCGTAGCGGGACAGCCTCTCACCGGGGAGCTGTTTTTT.

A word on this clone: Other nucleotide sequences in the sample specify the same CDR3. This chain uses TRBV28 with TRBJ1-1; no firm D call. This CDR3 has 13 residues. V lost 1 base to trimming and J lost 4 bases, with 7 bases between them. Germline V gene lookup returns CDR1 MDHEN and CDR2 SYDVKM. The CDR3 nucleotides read TGTGCCAGCAGTTTATCGGGAGGCACTGAAGCTTTCTTT. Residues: CASSLSGGTEAFF.

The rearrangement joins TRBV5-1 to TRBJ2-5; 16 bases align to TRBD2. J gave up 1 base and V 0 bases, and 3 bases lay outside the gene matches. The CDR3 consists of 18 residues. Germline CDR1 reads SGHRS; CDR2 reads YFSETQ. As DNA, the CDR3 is TGCGCCAGCAGCTTGGAGGGACTAGCGGGGGGGCGCCAAGAGACCCAGTACTTC. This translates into CASSLEGLAGGRQETQYF.

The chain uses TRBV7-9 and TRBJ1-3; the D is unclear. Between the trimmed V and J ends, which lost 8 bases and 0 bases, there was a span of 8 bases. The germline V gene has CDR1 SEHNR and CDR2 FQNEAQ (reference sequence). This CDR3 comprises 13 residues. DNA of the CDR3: TGTGCCAGCGGGCAGAGCTCTGGAAACACCATATATTTT. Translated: CASGQSSGNTIYF.

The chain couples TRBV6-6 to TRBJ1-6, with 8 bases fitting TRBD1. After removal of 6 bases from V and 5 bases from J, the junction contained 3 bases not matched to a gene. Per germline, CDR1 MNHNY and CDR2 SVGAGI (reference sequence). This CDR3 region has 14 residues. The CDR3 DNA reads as TGTGCCAGCAGGGACAGGGACCATAATTCACCCCTCCACTTT. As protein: CASRDRDHNSPLHF.

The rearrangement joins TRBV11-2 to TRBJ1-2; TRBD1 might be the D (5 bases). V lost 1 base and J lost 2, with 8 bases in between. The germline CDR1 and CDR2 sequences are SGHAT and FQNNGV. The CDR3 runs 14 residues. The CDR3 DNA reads TGTGCCAGCAGCTTAGGATCAGGGAACTATGGCTACACCTTC. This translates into CASSLGSGNYGYTF.